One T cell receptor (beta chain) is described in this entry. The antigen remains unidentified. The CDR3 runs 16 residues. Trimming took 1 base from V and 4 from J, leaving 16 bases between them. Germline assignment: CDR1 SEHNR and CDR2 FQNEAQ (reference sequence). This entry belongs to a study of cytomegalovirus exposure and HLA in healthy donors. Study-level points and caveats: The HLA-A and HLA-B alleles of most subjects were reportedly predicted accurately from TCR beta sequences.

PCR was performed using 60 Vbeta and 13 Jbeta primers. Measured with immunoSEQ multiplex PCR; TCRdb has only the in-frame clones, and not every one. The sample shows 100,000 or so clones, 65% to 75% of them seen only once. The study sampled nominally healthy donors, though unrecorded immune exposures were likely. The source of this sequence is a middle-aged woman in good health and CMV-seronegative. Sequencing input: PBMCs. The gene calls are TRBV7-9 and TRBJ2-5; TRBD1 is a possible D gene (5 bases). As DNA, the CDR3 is TGTGCCAGCAGCTTAGGCCCCCCCAGGGTCGGAGAGACCCAGTACTTC. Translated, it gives CASSLGPPRVGETQYF.